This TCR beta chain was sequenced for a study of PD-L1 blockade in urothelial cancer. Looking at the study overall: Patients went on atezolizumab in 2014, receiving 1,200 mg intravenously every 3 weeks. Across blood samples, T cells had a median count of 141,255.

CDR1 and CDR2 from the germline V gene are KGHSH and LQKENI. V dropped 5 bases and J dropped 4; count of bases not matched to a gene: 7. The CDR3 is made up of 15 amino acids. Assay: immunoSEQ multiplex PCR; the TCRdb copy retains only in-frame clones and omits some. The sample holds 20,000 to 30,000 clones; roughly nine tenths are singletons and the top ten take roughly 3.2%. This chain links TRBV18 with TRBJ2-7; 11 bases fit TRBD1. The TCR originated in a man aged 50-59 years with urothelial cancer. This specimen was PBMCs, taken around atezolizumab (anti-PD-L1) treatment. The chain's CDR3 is CASSGAGTGGYEQYF. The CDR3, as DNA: TGTGCCAGCTCAGGAGCCGGGACAGGGGGTTACGAGCAGTACTTC. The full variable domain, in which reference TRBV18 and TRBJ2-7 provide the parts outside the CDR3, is NAGVMQNPRHLVRRRGQEARLRCSPMKGHSHVYWYRQLPEEGLKFMVYLQKENIIDESGMPKERFSAEFPKEGPSILRIQQVVRGDSAAYFCASSGAGTGGYEQYFGPGTRLTVT.